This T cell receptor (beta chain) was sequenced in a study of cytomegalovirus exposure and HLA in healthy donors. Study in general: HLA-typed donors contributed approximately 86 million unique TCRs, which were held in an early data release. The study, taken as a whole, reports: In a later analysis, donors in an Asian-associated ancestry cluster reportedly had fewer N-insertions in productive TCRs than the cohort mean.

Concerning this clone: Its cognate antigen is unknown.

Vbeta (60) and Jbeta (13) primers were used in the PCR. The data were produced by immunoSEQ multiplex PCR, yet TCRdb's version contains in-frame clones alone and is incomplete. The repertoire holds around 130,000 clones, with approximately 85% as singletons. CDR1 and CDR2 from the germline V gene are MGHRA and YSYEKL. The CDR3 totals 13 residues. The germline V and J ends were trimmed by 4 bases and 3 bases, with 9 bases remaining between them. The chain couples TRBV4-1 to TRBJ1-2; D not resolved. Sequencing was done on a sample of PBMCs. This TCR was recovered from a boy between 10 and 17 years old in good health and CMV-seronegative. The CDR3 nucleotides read TGCGCCAGCAGCCCCTCGGCGGACTATGGCTACACCTTC. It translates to CASSPSADYGYTF.